This T cell receptor (beta chain) derives from a study of CD8 T cells in ankylosing spondylitis. This clonotype was detected only a few times. The antigen remains undetermined. General study findings and limits: As reported, disease-linked clones showed significant enrichment in matched ankylosing spondylitis synovial fluid. Disease-linked clones proved CD8+ and comparatively uncommon in peripheral blood. Seemingly characteristic of ankylosing spondylitis blood was a TCR beta motif consisting of under ten highly homologous variants.

This CDR3 region has 15 residues. With V trimmed by 4 bases and J by 4 bases, 6 bases remained unmatched. CDR1 is DFQATT and CDR2 is SNEGSKA in the germline V gene (reference sequence). TCRdb reprocessed the 5' RACE reads via MiXCR and lists one record per CDR3 protein. The data contain about 460,000 distinct CDR3 sequences, about 5% of them singletons. Material for sequencing was blood, either unsorted or a sorted T cell fraction (not recorded which). The origin of this receptor is a male donor with ankylosing spondylitis. The chain carries TRBV20-1 and TRBJ2-2, with 10 bases fitting TRBD2. CDR3 region: CSAKQTSGFTGELFF. CDR3 coding DNA: TGCAGTGCTAAACAGACTAGCGGGTTCACCGGGGAGCTGTTTTTT.